What follows is one T cell receptor beta chain and its context. About 0.5 to 1 ug RNA was reverse transcribed with random hexamers. The immunoSEQ assay covered 54 Vbeta and 13 Jbeta segments for CDR3. TCRdb reprocessed the immunoSEQ multiplex PCR reads with MiXCR, giving one entry per CDR3 protein. The table has about 52,000 distinct CDR3 sequences, 85% to 95% seen once; the top ten hold roughly 0.5%. The data were obtained in a study of CD8 T cells in Susac syndrome. The authors carried out high-throughput sequencing of TCR beta. They applied it to CD8+ and CD4+ T cells obtained from blood. It was treatment-naive patients with stable or active relapsing-remitting disease who made up the multiple sclerosis controls. TEMRA cells were FACS-enriched, and CD8+ and CD4+ T cells were isolated negatively. Germline lookup yields CDR1 MGHRA and CDR2 YSYEKL. Trimming removed 1 base from V and 10 bases from J; junction bases left unmatched: 13. The CDR3 spans 17 residues.

Sequenced input: CD8+ T cells from PBMCs. The receptor was derived from a human donor with multiple sclerosis. This chain connects TRBV4-1 to TRBJ2-1; the match to TRBD2 covers 10 bases. CDR3 residues: CASSQGVPAGGTEEQFF. In DNA, the CDR3 is TGCGCCAGCAGCCAAGGGGTTCCAGCGGGGGGGACCGAAGAGCAGTTCTTC.